The rows below give T cell receptor beta chains drawn from one sample of a study of blood T cell repertoires in COVID-19. Method: immunoSEQ multiplex PCR; TCRdb's copy keeps in-frame clones and lacks some. The sample has around 270,000 clones; approximately 85% are singletons. The sample consisted of peripheral blood. The receptors shown here come from a human donor with COVID-19, enrolled during active disease. The donor label of this sample is uncertain. Both conserved end residues are trimmed from each CDR3.

TRBJ2-3 TRBV6-1 ASSETTGISTDTQY
TRBJ2-3 TRBV19 ASSIQAGTDTQY
TRBJ1-2 TRBV20-1 SAGGRGGYT
TRBJ2-2 TRBV11-2 ASSFGLADYTGELF
TRBJ1-2 TRBV2 ASRAGQGPYYGYT
TRBJ1-1 TRBV19 ASSIARPNTEAF
TRBJ1-1 TRBV5-4 ASSNRGARGEAF
TRBJ1-4 TRBV10-1 ASSATPNRGRGEKLF
TRBJ2-1 TRBV7-3 ASSLTGAGNEQF
TRBJ1-5 TRBV19 ASRETENSNQPQH
TRBJ2-1 TRBV7-3 ASSLIGASGMDEQF
TRBJ1-6 TRBV19 ASSSSGDSNSPLH
TRBJ2-1 TRBV29-1 SVEKGLAGGYIDEQF
TRBJ2-5 TRBV5-5 ASSWTSGKQETQY
TRBJ2-7 TRBV5-1 ASSLATSGAREQY
TRBJ1-2 TRBV28 ASQLVLLGTGGYT
TRBJ2-5 TRBV30 AWSVRTQVYLQETQY
TRBJ1-2 TRBV7-3 ASSLKVREDRGVDYT
TRBJ1-4 TRBV28 ASTSPMGSLNEKLF
TRBJ2-5 TRBV28 ASSLSLAGSRETQY
TRBJ2-2 TRBV19 ASSISGRAGTGELF
TRBJ1-5 TRBV4-2 ASSLSEGSDQPQH
TRBJ2-2 TRBV11-3 ASSPRPGQNTGELF
TRBJ2-7 TRBV19 ASSTIAGGSYEQY
TRBJ1-1 TRBV14 ASSPEQGPYTEAF
TRBJ1-1 TRBV3-1/TRBV3-2 ASSQEGSMNTEAF
TRBJ1-5 TRBV9 ASSARVGQGNYYSNQPQH
TRBJ2-1 TRBV7-8 ASSSRSFVEDEQF
TRBJ2-2 TRBV2 ASSRNTGELF
TRBJ1-2 TRBV3-1/TRBV3-2 ASSHRSVGYGYT
TRBJ2-3 TRBV28 ASSTLGLAGELSTDTQY
TRBJ2-1 TRBV10-3 AISESTSSDEQF
TRBJ1-6 TRBV5-6 ASSLFLRNSPLH
TRBJ1-5 TRBV30 AWSWAIKGSNQPQH
TRBJ1-5 TRBV3-1/TRBV3-2 ASSQAHRAQGNQPQH
TRBJ1-2 TRBV29-1 SVGGQGVFYGYT
TRBJ2-1 TRBV7-7 ASSPDSYNEQF
TRBJ2-3 TRBV7-9 ASSFYGTGNTDTQY
TRBJ2-2 TRBV30 AWTSGSFVTGELF
TRBJ1-1 TRBV6-5 ASSYRGGIMNTEAF
TRBJ1-1 TRBV6-5 ASSPAGRNTEAF
TRBJ1-1 TRBV10-3 ATGTPRRPNTEAF
TRBJ1-6 TRBV28 ASSGPMGHSPLH
TRBJ2-7 TRBV5-1 ASSPLGLAGGEQY
TRBJ1-4 TRBV6-1 ASSEGQGFELF
TRBJ2-2 TRBV7-2 ASSFQPPGLAGELF
TRBJ2-2 TRBV7-2 ASSPSGTSRTGELF
TRBJ2-2 TRBV4-2 ASSQGTGTVRTGELF
TRBJ1-2 TRBV9 ASSSGGEGGYT
TRBJ1-1 TRBV14 ASSPRQGEGTEAF
TRBJ1-5 TRBV6-5 ASTSGQGNQPQH